This is a list of T cell receptor beta chains from one sample in a study of CD8 T cells in Susac syndrome. One entry per CDR3 protein results from TCRdb running MiXCR on the immunoSEQ multiplex PCR reads. The sample carries 190,000 or so distinct CDR3 sequences, around 95% recorded once. The sequenced material came from CD4+ T cells from PBMCs. The receptor set was obtained from a human donor with multiple sclerosis. Each CDR3 is given with its conserved first and last residue. The order of the fields is J gene, clone size, D gene, V gene, CDR3 protein, CDR3 DNA. D genes are given only for firm matches. Clone sizes are given selectively: once, few, many, or a class where the clone is expanded.

j_gene: TRBJ2-5; abundance: -; d_gene: TRBD2; v_gene: TRBV20-1; CDR3aa: CSAPRGEQTQYF; CDR3nt: TGCAGTGCACCTCGGGGGGAACAGACCCAGTACTTC
j_gene: TRBJ2-2; abundance: -; d_gene: -; v_gene: TRBV29-1; CDR3aa: CSVAPGPTGELFF; CDR3nt: TGCAGCGTTGCCCCAGGGCCCACCGGGGAGCTGTTTTTT
j_gene: TRBJ2-2; abundance: -; d_gene: -; v_gene: TRBV2; CDR3aa: CASREDGTGELFF; CDR3nt: TGTGCCAGCAGGGAGGACGGCACCGGGGAGCTGTTTTTT
j_gene: TRBJ2-1; abundance: -; d_gene: TRBD1; v_gene: TRBV27; CDR3aa: CASSLVGTGGYSDTYNEQFF; CDR3nt: TGTGCCAGCAGTTTAGTGGGGACAGGGGGCTACTCAGACACCTACAATGAGCAGTTCTTC
j_gene: TRBJ1-5; abundance: -; d_gene: TRBD1; v_gene: TRBV20-1; CDR3aa: CSARPETGVGNQPQHF; CDR3nt: TGCAGTGCTAGGCCAGAGACAGGGGTGGGCAATCAGCCCCAGCATTTT
j_gene: TRBJ1-1; abundance: -; d_gene: -; v_gene: TRBV5-6; CDR3aa: CASIMGGNTEAFF; CDR3nt: TGTGCCAGCATTATGGGGGGGAACACTGAAGCTTTCTTT
j_gene: TRBJ2-7; abundance: -; d_gene: -; v_gene: TRBV7-8; CDR3aa: CASSLDIVPNEQYF; CDR3nt: TGTGCCAGCAGCTTAGATATAGTTCCTAACGAGCAGTACTTC
j_gene: TRBJ1-2; abundance: -; d_gene: -; v_gene: TRBV30; CDR3aa: CAWSGLIYGYTF; CDR3nt: TGTGCCTGGAGTGGACTCATCTATGGCTACACCTTC
j_gene: TRBJ2-5; abundance: -; d_gene: TRBD2; v_gene: TRBV29-1; CDR3aa: CSVLAGNQETQYF; CDR3nt: TGCAGCGTATTAGCGGGGAACCAAGAGACCCAGTACTTC
j_gene: TRBJ2-7; abundance: -; d_gene: -; v_gene: TRBV27; CDR3aa: CASSRGGYEQYF; CDR3nt: TGTGCCAGCAGCAGGGGGGGCTACGAGCAGTACTTC
j_gene: TRBJ2-7; abundance: -; d_gene: -; v_gene: TRBV9; CDR3aa: CASSVGVTTSYEQYF; CDR3nt: TGTGCCAGCAGCGTAGGAGTTACGACATCCTACGAGCAGTACTTC
j_gene: TRBJ2-1; abundance: -; d_gene: -; v_gene: TRBV20-1; CDR3aa: CSARNFPADNEQFF; CDR3nt: TGCAGTGCGAGGAACTTCCCCGCCGACAATGAGCAGTTCTTC
j_gene: TRBJ2-3; abundance: -; d_gene: -; v_gene: TRBV7-9; CDR3aa: CASSLVSTGDTQYF; CDR3nt: TGTGCCAGCAGCTTAGTAAGCACCGGGGATACGCAGTATTTT
j_gene: TRBJ1-5; abundance: once; d_gene: TRBD1; v_gene: TRBV25-1; CDR3aa: CASRQGDQPQHF; CDR3nt: TGTGCCAGCAGGCAGGGGGATCAGCCCCAGCATTTT
j_gene: TRBJ2-2; abundance: -; d_gene: -; v_gene: TRBV5-1; CDR3aa: CASSLRAGLNTGELFF; CDR3nt: TGCGCCAGCAGCCTTAGGGCCGGACTGAACACCGGGGAGCTGTTTTTT
j_gene: TRBJ1-5; abundance: -; d_gene: -; v_gene: TRBV29-1; CDR3aa: CSAGSSNQPQHF; CDR3nt: TGCAGCGCCGGATCTAGCAATCAGCCCCAGCATTTT
j_gene: TRBJ1-1; abundance: -; d_gene: -; v_gene: TRBV29-1; CDR3aa: CSAGSVANTEAFF; CDR3nt: TGCAGCGCAGGGAGCGTGGCTAACACTGAAGCTTTCTTT
j_gene: TRBJ1-1; abundance: -; d_gene: -; v_gene: TRBV30; CDR3aa: CAWSVDPAVTNTEAFF; CDR3nt: TGTGCCTGGAGTGTGGATCCGGCCGTAACGAACACTGAAGCTTTCTTT
j_gene: TRBJ1-1; abundance: -; d_gene: -; v_gene: TRBV25-1; CDR3aa: CASSEGWNTEAFF; CDR3nt: TGTGCCAGCAGTGAAGGGTGGAACACTGAAGCTTTCTTT
j_gene: TRBJ2-3; abundance: -; d_gene: -; v_gene: TRBV20-1; CDR3aa: CSARSGPSTDTQYF; CDR3nt: TGCAGTGCTAGAAGCGGGCCTTCCACAGATACGCAGTATTTT
j_gene: TRBJ2-5; abundance: -; d_gene: -; v_gene: TRBV20-1; CDR3aa: CSARDRGSGHQETQYF; CDR3nt: TGCAGTGCTCGGGATAGAGGTAGCGGCCACCAAGAGACCCAGTACTTC
j_gene: TRBJ2-4; abundance: -; d_gene: -; v_gene: TRBV5-1; CDR3aa: CASSSGVRNIQYF; CDR3nt: TGCGCCAGCAGCTCGGGGGTGAGAAACATTCAGTACTTC
j_gene: TRBJ1-2; abundance: -; d_gene: -; v_gene: TRBV7-9; CDR3aa: CASREAASNYGYTF; CDR3nt: TGTGCCAGCAGGGAGGCGGCATCTAACTATGGCTACACCTTC